Sequencing of this T cell receptor beta chain was carried out in a study of blood T cells in healthy people across ages. Study results and caveats: As naive T cell percentage varied, TCR beta diversity correlated strongly with it. Higher diversity, along with more naive CD4+ cells, distinguished long-lived donors from aged donors. Diversity figures derived from one million T cells were judged to underestimate the true value. What prevented conclusive comparison of naive and antigen-experienced cells was that PBMCs were unsorted.

The second PCR ran about 6 to 11 cycles with a sample-barcoded 5' primer and J-beta primers. Using its own MiXCR run on the 5' RACE reads, TCRdb lists one record per CDR3 protein. The sample shows approximately 850,000 distinct CDR3 sequences, roughly 44% of them seen only once. V lost 4 bases and J lost 12; bases outside the gene matches: 5. This CDR3 spans 12 amino acids. On this clonotype itself: The antigen is unknown.

The receptor was isolated from a man aged 55-75 years in good health. The sequenced sample consisted of blood. This chain uses TRBV12-3 or TRBV12-4 with TRBJ2-1; 8 bases fit TRBD2. CDR3 bases: TGTGCCAGCAGTTCGAGCGGGGGCAGGCAGTTCTTC. This gives the protein CASSSSGGRQFF.